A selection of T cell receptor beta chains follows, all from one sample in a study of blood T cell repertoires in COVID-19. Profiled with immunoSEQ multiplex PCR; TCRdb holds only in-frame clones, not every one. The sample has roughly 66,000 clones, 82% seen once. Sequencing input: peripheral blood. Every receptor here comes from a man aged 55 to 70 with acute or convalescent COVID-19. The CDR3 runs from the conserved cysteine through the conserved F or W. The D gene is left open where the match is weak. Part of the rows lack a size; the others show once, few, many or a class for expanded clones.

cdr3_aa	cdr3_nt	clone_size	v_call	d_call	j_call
CASSEAWGTGGLETQYF	TGTGCCAGCAGTGAAGCGTGGGGGACAGGGGGCTTGGAGACCCAGTACTTC	NA	TRBV6-1	TRBD1	TRBJ2-5
CASSVGGPDNEGYTF	TGTGCCAGCAGCGTAGGTGGGCCGGACAACGAAGGCTACACCTTC	NA	TRBV9	NA	TRBJ1-2
CASSPGQGLTDTQYF	TGTGCCAGCAGTCCAGGACAGGGTTTGACAGATACGCAGTATTTT	NA	TRBV27	TRBD1	TRBJ2-3
CASSTQEYNSPLHF	TGTGCCAGCAGTACCCAGGAATATAATTCACCCCTCCACTTT	NA	TRBV6-6	NA	TRBJ1-6
CASSRDFNRGELFF	TGTGCCAGCAGCCGGGACTTTAACCGTGGGGAGCTGTTTTTT	NA	TRBV6-2/TRBV6-3	NA	TRBJ2-2
CASSQVQQGAEYNEQFF	TGTGCCAGCAGCCAAGTACAACAGGGGGCTGAGTACAATGAGCAGTTCTTC	NA	TRBV3-1/TRBV3-2	TRBD1	TRBJ2-1
CASSLDRVAGSPLHF	TGTGCCAGCAGCTTGGACAGGGTGGCAGGTTCACCCCTCCACTTT	NA	TRBV5-4	NA	TRBJ1-6
CASSALGASGSRADTQYF	TGTGCCAGCAGCGCCCTGGGGGCTAGCGGGTCACGTGCGGATACGCAGTATTTT	medium-sized	TRBV7-6	TRBD2	TRBJ2-3
CASSASGTEDTEAFF	TGTGCCAGCAGTGCATCCGGGACAGAAGACACTGAAGCTTTCTTT	NA	TRBV27	TRBD1	TRBJ1-1
CASTPGTGKETQYF	TGCGCCAGCACCCCGGGGACAGGGAAAGAGACCCAGTACTTC	NA	TRBV5-1	TRBD1	TRBJ2-5
CASSLDGPYNSPLHF	TGTGCCAGCAGCTTAGATGGGCCCTATAATTCACCCCTCCACTTT	NA	TRBV7-9	NA	TRBJ1-6
CASSPTNAQGNTEAFF	TGCGCCAGCAGCCCAACCAACGCACAGGGGAACACTGAAGCTTTCTTT	medium-sized	TRBV5-1	NA	TRBJ1-1
CASSFEETQYF	TGTGCCAGTAGTTTCGAAGAGACCCAGTACTTC	NA	TRBV19	NA	TRBJ2-5